Below are 18 T cell receptor beta chains sequenced from a single sample in a study of early T cells in non-severe SARS-CoV-2 infection. TCRdb reprocessed the 5' RACE reads via MiXCR and lists one record per CDR3 protein. Found here are 80,000 to 95,000 distinct CDR3 sequences, 12% to 15% of them singletons; the top ten hold about 6%. Sequenced sample: whole blood. The receptor set was obtained from an adult who was a healthcare worker with PCR-confirmed SARS-CoV-2 infection or an uninfected control (not recorded which).

This clonotype was seen ten or more times. The CDR3 DNA is TGTGCCAGCAGCTCCAGGACAGGCATTGAAGCTTTCTTT. It specifies CASSSRTGIEAFF. The rearrangement uses TRBV11-3 and TRBJ1-1; 7 nucleotides agree with TRBD1. V trimming: 4 bases; J trimming: 7 bases; junction bases outside the gene matches: 6. The CDR3 length is 13 residues. Germline V CDR1 and CDR2: SGHNT, YENEEA.

This clonotype has at least ten counts. This sequence joins TRBV7-6 and TRBJ2-5, with a weak D call TRBD2 (7 bases). Trimming removed 3 bases from V and 4 bases from J, with 12 bases in between. The CDR3 loop spans 14 amino acids. CDR1 is SGHVS, CDR2 FNYEAQ, per germline. The CDR3 is CASSFGGGSETQYF. The CDR3 nucleotides read TGTGCCAGCAGCTTTGGGGGGGGCTCAGAGACCCAGTACTTC.

A few counts support this clonotype. The chain links TRBV27 to TRBJ2-7; 10 bases agree with TRBD1. Germline values: CDR1 MNHEY, CDR2 SMNVEV (reference sequence). V shed 8 bases and J 1 base; nucleotides not matched to a gene: 2. This CDR3 spans 13 amino acids. CDR3 amino acids: CASGTGVSYEQYF. DNA of the CDR3: TGTGCCAGCGGGACAGGGGTATCCTACGAGCAGTACTTC.

This clonotype was found a few times. The gene calls are TRBV7-2 and TRBJ2-3; 10 bases match TRBD2. The germline V gene has CDR1 SGHTA and CDR2 FQGNSA. The CDR3 consists of 16 residues. V lost 1 base, J lost 1 base, and 2 bases stayed unmatched. This CDR3 reads CASSLDLAGGTDTQYF. For the CDR3, the DNA is TGTGCCAGCAGCTTAGATCTAGCGGGGGGCACAGATACGCAGTATTTT.

V and J are TRBV11-1 and TRBJ2-1; D uncertain. The ends were cut back, 0 bases at V and 7 bases at J, with 10 bases in the middle. Germline assignment: CDR1 SGHAT and CDR2 FQDESV (reference sequence). The CDR3 sequence is 14 residues long. CDR3 coding DNA: TGTGCCAGCAGCTTAGCTTCGGCGAAGAATGAGCAGTTCTTC. Translation: CASSLASAKNEQFF. The variable domain in full, completed from reference TRBV11-1 and TRBJ2-1, reads EAEVAQSPRYKITEKSQAVAFWCDPISGHATLYWYRQILGQGPELLVQFQDESVVDDSQLPKDRFSAERLKGVDSTLKIQPAELGDSAMYLCASSLASAKNEQFFGPGTRLTVL.

This clonotype was recorded many times. V gene TRBV29-1 combines with J gene TRBJ1-2; D perhaps matches TRBD1 (5 bases). Trimming left V 2 bases short and J 2 bases short, with 6 bases between. This CDR3 spans 12 amino acids. CDR1 is SQVTM, CDR2 ANQGSEA, per germline. CDR3 sequence (DNA): TGCAGCGTTGAATCAGGGAACTATGGCTACACCTTC. It is translated as CSVESGNYGYTF.

This clonotype turned up a few times. The chain combines TRBV6-5 with TRBJ1-4, with a tentative D call TRBD1 (6 bases). V was trimmed by 2 bases and J by 7 bases, leaving 14 bases between them. CDR3 size: 15 residues. Germline V gene sequence: CDR1 MNHEY, CDR2 SVGAGI. The CDR3 coding sequence is TGTGCCAGCAGTTACGGTGTCGACAGGAGTGAAAAACTGTTTTTT. Residues: CASSYGVDRSEKLFF.

The chain joins TRBV29-1 to TRBJ2-3; D is possibly TRBD1 (6 bases). The CDR3 covers 12 residues. Germline V gene data show CDR1 as SQVTM and CDR2 as ANQGSEA. V dropped 3 bases and J dropped 3 bases, with 7 bases sitting between them. CDR3 loop: CSVDRGTDTQYF. The CDR3 nucleotides are TGCAGCGTTGACAGGGGAACAGATACGCAGTATTTT.

In this sample, this clonotype turned up a few times. The rearrangement links TRBV20-1 to TRBJ2-7, with D perhaps TRBD2 (5 bases). This CDR3 is 13 amino acids long. The V gene's germline CDR1 is DFQATT and CDR2 SNEGSKA (reference sequence). Between the trimmed V and J ends, which lost 3 bases and 5 bases, there was a span of 14 bases. CDR3 coding DNA: TGCAGTGCTAGGGTGCTAGCTTACAACGAGCAGTACTTC. Amino acid sequence: CSARVLAYNEQYF.

This clonotype was observed a handful of times. V usage is TRBV5-1 and J usage is TRBJ2-5; no definite D call. Trimming cost V 0 bases and J 4 bases, with 10 bases left between them. The CDR3 consists of 14 residues. Germline-derived CDR1 and CDR2 are SGHRS and YFSETQ. CDR3 residues: CASSLELGRETQYF. The CDR3 coding sequence is TGCGCCAGCAGCTTGGAGCTCGGACGAGAGACCCAGTACTTC.

This clonotype has more than one count but fewer than ten. V usage is TRBV7-8 and J usage is TRBJ1-1, with 7 bases identical to TRBD1. The junction had 11 bases not matched to a gene; V was cut back by 5 bases and J by 5 bases. This CDR3 has 15 residues. The germline CDR1 and CDR2 sequences are SGHVS and FQNEAQ. For the CDR3, the DNA is TGTGCCAGCAGCGTACCGACAGGGAGGCCAACTGAAGCTTTCTTT. Its translation: CASSVPTGRPTEAFF.

This clonotype was counted between two and nine times. The V and J genes are TRBV15 and TRBJ1-1, with D maybe TRBD1 (6 bases). The CDR3 has 14 amino acids. Germline lookup yields CDR1 LNHNV and CDR2 YYDKDF (reference sequence). Trimming left V 3 bases short and J 4 bases short, with 12 bases between. This CDR3 is CATSSTGGLTEAFF. In DNA, the CDR3 is TGTGCCACCAGCAGCACGGGGGGGCTCACTGAAGCTTTCTTT. Based on the CDR3 plus reference TRBV15 and TRBJ1-1, the full variable domain is DAMVIQNPRYQVTQFGKPVTLSCSQTLNHNVMYWYQQKSSQAPKLLFHYYDKDFNNEADTPDNFQSRRPNTSFCFLDIRSPGLGDTAMYLCATSSTGGLTEAFFGQGTRLTVV.

This clonotype has only one observation. This sequence joins TRBV10-1 and TRBJ2-5; the D is unclear. CDR3 length: 15 amino acids. Trimming removed 3 bases from V and 4 bases from J, with 15 bases in between. CDR1 is WNHNN, CDR2 SYGVQD, per germline (reference sequence). CDR3 loop: CASSETLRSGETQYF. The DNA for the CDR3 is TGCGCCAGCAGTGAAACCCTCCGGAGTGGAGAGACCCAGTACTTC.

This clonotype was found a few times. The chain couples TRBV4-2 to TRBJ1-1; D unclear. V was trimmed by 1 base and J by 1 base, leaving 10 bases between them. Germline CDR1 LGHNA, CDR2 YNFKEQ. This CDR3 is built from 15 residues. CDR3 sequence reads: CASSQGGRTNTEAFF. In nucleotides, the CDR3 is TGTGCCAGCAGCCAAGGTGGACGGACGAACACTGAAGCTTTCTTT.

This clonotype was seen repeatedly, ten times or more. CDR3 amino acids: CASSSGQPNTGELFF. CDR3 nucleotides: TGTGCCAGCAGCTCCGGACAGCCGAACACCGGGGAGCTGTTTTTT. The chain is built from TRBV5-4 and TRBJ2-2, with D possibly being TRBD1 (6 bases). The ends were cut back, 3 bases at V and 0 bases at J, with 9 bases in the middle. CDR3 length: 15 residues. Germline lookup yields CDR1 SGHNT and CDR2 YYREEE (reference sequence).

The V call is TRBV3-1, the J call TRBJ2-3; 10 nucleotides align to TRBD2. The CDR3 is 17 amino acids. Germline CDR1 and CDR2: LGHDT and YNNKEL (reference sequence). The V and J ends lost 2 bases and 2 bases, in that order; junction bases with no gene match: 7. The CDR3 bases are TGTGCCAGCAGCCAAATTCGCCTAGCGGGGGACACAGATACGCAGTATTTT. It specifies CASSQIRLAGDTDTQYF.

This clonotype was detected many times. The chain combines TRBV6-1 with TRBJ2-5; 12 bases align to TRBD1. Germline CDR1 MNHNS, CDR2 SASEGT. The CDR3 totals 16 residues. V was pared by 4 bases and J by 5 bases, with 8 bases of the junction left unmatched. The CDR3 loop is CASSVTGTGGLETQYF. CDR3 bases: TGTGCCAGCAGTGTCACCGGGACAGGGGGCCTGGAGACCCAGTACTTC.

The genes are TRBV10-1 and TRBJ2-3; tentatively, D is TRBD2 (5 bases). This CDR3 is 14 amino acids long. V shed 3 bases and J shed 4 bases, with 11 bases lying between them. CDR1 and CDR2 (germline): WNHNN, SYGVQD (reference sequence). For the CDR3, the DNA is TGCGCCAGCAGTGACGAGGGCTGGGCAGATACGCAGTATTTT. Its translation is CASSDEGWADTQYF.